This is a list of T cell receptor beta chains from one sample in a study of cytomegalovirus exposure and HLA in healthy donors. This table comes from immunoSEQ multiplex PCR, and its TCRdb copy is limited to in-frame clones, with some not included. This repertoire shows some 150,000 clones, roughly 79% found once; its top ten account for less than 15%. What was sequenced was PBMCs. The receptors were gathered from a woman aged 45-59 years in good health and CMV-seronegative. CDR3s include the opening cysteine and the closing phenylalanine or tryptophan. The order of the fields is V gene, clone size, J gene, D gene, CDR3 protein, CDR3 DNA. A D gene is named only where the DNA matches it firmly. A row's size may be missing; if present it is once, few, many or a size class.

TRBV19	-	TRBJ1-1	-	CASAPAGMNTEAFF	TGTGCCAGTGCCCCGGCAGGGATGAACACTGAAGCTTTCTTT
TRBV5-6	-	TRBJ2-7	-	CASSFGVLYEQYF	TGTGCCAGCAGCTTCGGGGTCCTCTACGAGCAGTACTTC
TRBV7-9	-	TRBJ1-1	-	CASSFTGMTEAFF	TGTGCCAGCAGCTTTACAGGGATGACTGAAGCTTTCTTT
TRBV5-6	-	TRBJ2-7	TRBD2	CASSTGLVSYEQYF	TGTGCCAGCAGCACAGGACTAGTCAGCTACGAGCAGTACTTC
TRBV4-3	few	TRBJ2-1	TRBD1	CASSQYRQGPNEQFF	TGCGCCAGCAGCCAATATAGACAGGGGCCCAATGAGCAGTTCTTC
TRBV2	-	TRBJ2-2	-	CASSGGLTGELFF	TGTGCCAGCAGCGGGGGGCTCACCGGGGAGCTGTTTTTT
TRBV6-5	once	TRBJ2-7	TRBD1	CASSPGGFDDEQYF	TGTGCCAGCAGCCCAGGGGGCTTCGATGACGAGCAGTACTTC
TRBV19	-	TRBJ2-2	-	CASSMRNTGELFF	TGTGCCAGTAGTATGAGGAACACCGGGGAGCTGTTTTTT
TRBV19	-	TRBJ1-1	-	CASSLTRNTEAFF	TGTGCCAGTAGTTTAACTCGGAACACTGAAGCTTTCTTT
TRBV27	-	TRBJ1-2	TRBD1	CASSLHRGSSYTF	TGTGCCAGCAGTCTTCACAGGGGATCCAGCTACACCTTC
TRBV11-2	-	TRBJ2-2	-	CASSPGTHNTGELFF	TGTGCCAGCAGCCCCGGGACACATAACACCGGGGAGCTGTTTTTT
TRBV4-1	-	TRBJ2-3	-	CASSQRGGSTDTQYF	TGCGCCAGCAGCCAAAGGGGCGGCAGCACAGATACGCAGTATTTT
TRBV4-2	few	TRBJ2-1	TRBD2	CASSQIAGNLYNEQFF	TGTGCCAGCAGCCAAATAGCGGGGAACCTCTACAATGAGCAGTTCTTC
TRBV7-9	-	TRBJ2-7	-	CASSLEYEQYF	TGTGCCAGCAGCTTAGAGTACGAGCAGTACTTC
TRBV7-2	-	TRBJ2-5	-	CASSLGGTRQETQYF	TGTGCCAGCAGCTTAGGTGGGACACGTCAAGAGACCCAGTACTTC
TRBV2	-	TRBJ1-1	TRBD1	CASKDRRNTEAFF	TGTGCCAGCAAGGACAGGAGGAACACTGAAGCTTTCTTT
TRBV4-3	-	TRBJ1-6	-	CANSQAREMYNSPLHF	TGCGCCAACAGCCAAGCTCGTGAGATGTATAATTCACCCCTCCACTTT
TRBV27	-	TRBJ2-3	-	CASSLAVTDTQYF	TGTGCCAGCAGTTTGGCGGTCACAGATACGCAGTATTTT
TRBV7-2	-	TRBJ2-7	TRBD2	CASSLSGGYEQYF	TGTGCCAGCAGCCTTAGCGGGGGCTACGAGCAGTACTTC
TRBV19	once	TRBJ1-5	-	CASSIDQGNQPQHF	TGTGCCAGTAGTATAGACCAGGGGAATCAGCCCCAGCATTTT
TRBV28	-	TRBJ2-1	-	CASTPGIYNEQFF	TGTGCCAGCACTCCGGGAATTTACAATGAGCAGTTCTTC
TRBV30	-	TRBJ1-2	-	CASGTNYGYTF	TGTGCCTCCGGGACAAACTATGGCTACACCTTC
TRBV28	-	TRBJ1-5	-	CASSLPSPSNQPQHF	TGTGCCAGCAGTTTACCCTCTCCCAGCAATCAGCCCCAGCATTTT
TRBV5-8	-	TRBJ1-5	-	CASSLEQGVRNQPQHF	TGTGCCAGCAGCTTGGAGCAGGGTGTACGAAATCAGCCCCAGCATTTT
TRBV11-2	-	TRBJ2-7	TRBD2	CASSLGLAGRYEQYF	TGTGCCAGCAGCCTCGGACTAGCGGGAAGGTACGAGCAGTACTTC
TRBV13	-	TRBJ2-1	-	CASSPDGGASNEQFF	TGTGCCAGCAGCCCGGATGGGGGGGCGAGCAATGAGCAGTTCTTC
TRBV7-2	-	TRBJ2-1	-	CASSLAQLAYEQFF	TGTGCCAGCAGCTTAGCCCAACTAGCATACGAGCAGTTCTTC
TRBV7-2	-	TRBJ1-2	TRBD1	CASSTRTGELGGYTF	TGTGCCAGCAGCACTCGGACAGGGGAATTGGGGGGCTACACCTTC
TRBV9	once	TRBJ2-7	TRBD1	CASSVGMGQGTYEQYF	TGTGCCAGCAGCGTAGGAATGGGACAGGGGACCTACGAGCAGTACTTC
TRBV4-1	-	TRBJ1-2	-	CASSQRGPTVSVYGYTF	TGCGCCAGCAGCCAACGCGGACCGACAGTCAGTGTGTATGGCTACACCTTC
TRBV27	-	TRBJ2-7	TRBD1	CASSLGTGGSYEQYF	TGTGCCAGCAGTTTGGGGACAGGGGGCTCCTACGAGCAGTACTTC
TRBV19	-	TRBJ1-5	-	CASSIENRRDQPQHF	TGTGCCAGTAGTATTGAGAACAGGAGAGATCAGCCCCAGCATTTT
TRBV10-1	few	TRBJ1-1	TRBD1	CASSPGRGDTEAFF	TGCGCCAGCAGCCCAGGCAGGGGGGACACTGAAGCTTTCTTT
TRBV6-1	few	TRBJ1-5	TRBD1	CASSEGQGHQPQHF	TGTGCCAGCAGTGAAGGACAGGGTCATCAGCCCCAGCATTTT
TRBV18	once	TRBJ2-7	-	CASSRRGLAGGDEQYF	TGTGCCAGCTCCCGCCGCGGCCTAGCAGGTGGTGACGAGCAGTACTTC
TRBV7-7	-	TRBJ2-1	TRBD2	CASSPGLAGYNEQFF	TGTGCCAGCAGCCCAGGACTAGCGGGCTACAATGAGCAGTTCTTC
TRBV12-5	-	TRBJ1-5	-	CASGLGTYQPQHF	TGTGCTAGTGGTTTGGGGACATATCAGCCCCAGCATTTT
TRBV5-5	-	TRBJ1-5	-	CASSLRIRGPQHF	TGTGCCAGCAGCTTGAGGATCAGGGGACCCCAGCATTTT
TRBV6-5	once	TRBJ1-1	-	CASSYLAEQGEAFF	TGTGCCAGCAGTTACTTGGCAGAACAGGGTGAAGCTTTCTTT
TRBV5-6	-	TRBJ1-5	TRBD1	CASSFTGGSQPQHF	TGTGCCAGCAGCTTTACAGGGGGCTCTCAGCCCCAGCATTTT
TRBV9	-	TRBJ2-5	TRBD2	CASSSGLAGGPQETQYF	TGTGCCAGCAGCTCCGGACTAGCGGGGGGCCCCCAAGAGACCCAGTACTTC
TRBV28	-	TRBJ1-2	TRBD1	CASRAEIAQGLGYTF	TGTGCCAGCAGGGCTGAGATAGCACAGGGGCTCGGCTACACCTTC
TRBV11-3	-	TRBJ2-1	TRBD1	CASSPGTGKYNEQFF	TGTGCCAGCAGCCCCGGGACAGGGAAATACAATGAGCAGTTCTTC
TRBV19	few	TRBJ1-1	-	CACIQGNTEAFF	TGTGCCTGCATTCAGGGGAACACTGAAGCTTTCTTT
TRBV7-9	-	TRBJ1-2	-	CASRAGSGLGYTF	TGTGCCAGCAGGGCAGGCTCAGGACTCGGCTACACCTTC
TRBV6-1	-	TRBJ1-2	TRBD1	CASSPGTGGGYTF	TGTGCCAGCAGCCCCGGGACAGGAGGCGGCTACACCTTC
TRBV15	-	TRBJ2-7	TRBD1	CATSGDRQYEQYF	TGTGCCACCAGCGGGGACAGACAATACGAGCAGTACTTC
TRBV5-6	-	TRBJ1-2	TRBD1	CASSLGSGGQGYTF	TGTGCCAGCAGCTTGGGATCAGGGGGCCAAGGCTACACCTTC